What follows describes a single T cell receptor beta chain. Antigen specificity is unknown. A second PCR, run for roughly 6 to 11 cycles, used a sample-barcoded 5' primer plus a J-beta primer mix. Each cDNA molecule carried a tag from a template-switch adaptor that contained 12 random nucleotides. No fewer than 3 million CDR3-containing paired-end reads came from each sample. Via MiXCR, TCRdb re-called the 5' RACE reads, giving one row per CDR3 protein. The profile covers about 1.4 million distinct CDR3 sequences, with around 59% appearing a single time and over 6.5% taken by the ten largest. The data belong to a study of blood T cells in healthy people across ages. Study-level points and caveats: Using unsorted PBMCs precluded a conclusive naive versus antigen-experienced comparison.

Sequences were obtained from blood. The clonotype comes from a man between 18 and 29 years old in good health.

The CDR3 DNA sequence: TGTGCCATCAGTGAACCGGACAGGAAAAAACTGTTTTTT. Translation: CAISEPDRKKLFF. The chain has TRBV10-3 and TRBJ1-4, with 7 bases that match TRBD1. The CDR3 has 13 amino acids. J gave up 9 bases and V 3 bases, and 4 bases lay outside the gene matches. Germline CDR1 is ENHRY and CDR2 is SYGVKD.